This T cell receptor (beta chain) is drawn from a study of human T cells and chemical hapten exposure listed by TCRdb under 2021. General notes on the study: For sensitization, 2% DPC in acetone was applied to a 2 cm by 2 cm area of upper inner arm skin. Throughout the roughly 25-week study period, patients were also given weekly therapeutic DPC doses on the scalp. Patch testing was done on the upper back using Finn chambers containing 0.01% DPC, and results were scored after 6 days according to International Contact Dermatitis Research Group standards. The mostly female patient cohort included alopecia areata with under or over 50% scalp involvement, alopecia totalis and alopecia universalis. Libraries were pooled for sequencing, and per-sample TCR yields varied mainly because of small differences in library volumes within the pool. The study tracked peripheral blood TCR repertoire changes in vivo during primary and secondary sensitization to the hapten diphenylcyclopropenone (DPC) in alopecia patients. Blood was sampled from patients pre-sensitization (week 0) and at 2, 6 and about 24 weeks after DPC sensitization. Blood for TCR sequencing was provided by twenty-nine alopecia patients at one to four time points (pre-sensitization, 2, 6 and 24 weeks).

Read against the paper, the sample's time point label means: patch test 1, 2 weeks after DPC sensitization. The meaning of the sample's treatment or condition label: therapeutic diphenylcyclopropenone sensitization with weekly scalp DPC. At every patch-test visit, the blood draw took place before the patch test was put on. To be eligible, patients had to be aged 18 to 70, diagnosed with alopecia and judged suitable for DPC therapy, while pregnant patients were excluded. Unfractionated whole blood was collected in Tempus Blood RNA tubes, and total RNA was extracted from that blood. As to this clonotype: It lacks a known antigen. No qualities accompany the bases; no much larger clone lies one base away.

Trimmed from V: 6 bases; trimmed from J: 9 bases; junction bases lacking a gene match: 6. In the germline V gene, CDR1 corresponds to MNHEY and CDR2 to SVGAGI. The CDR3, from cysteine to phenylalanine, totals 13 residues. Solely the CDR3 DNA is kept, with 39 bases framed from the first base. Findings and caveats that apply to the study as a whole: Significantly more large CDR3 similarity clusters were formed by expanded TCRs than by pre-sensitization or healthy control sets, consistent with antigen-driven responses. A positive correlation was found between the number of PT1 expanded TCRs and patch test score, with significance reached at thresholds 8, 16 and 32 but not 4. Alopecia, a presumed autoimmune disease, was present in all patients, so the immune response of the patients might differ from that of healthy individuals. Repeated subsampling changed both the strength of the expansion versus patch-test correlation and the threshold at which the correlation became significant. DPC sensitization did not change the number of TCRs with a frequency above 1 in 1000, and there was no evidence of changes in global repertoire structure.

The library was generated by RACE. The sequencer was a NextSeq 500. During library preparation, unique molecular identifiers were attached to individual cDNA molecules so that TCRs could be counted quantitatively and reproducibly. Both TCR alpha and TCR beta chains were sequenced from each blood RNA sample. The study's own analysis went as follows. Samples had a median of 95,638 TCRs, with a range from roughly 20,000 to 690,600. The Decombinator software suite was used to annotate the V, J and CDR3 of the TCR reads. Every sample was subsampled to the same number of TCRs (28,000) for the PS versus PT1 abundance plots. Expanded TCRs were defined as absent before sensitization and observed at least eight times at the 2-week time point. TCRdb reworked the public reads: Q25 trimming with fastp, MiXCR clone assembly, productive beta chains retained. Merged by CDR3 protein, the rows form single entries marked with the most common genes and DNA. The V and J calls were determined by TCRdb, not by the authors. In all, the sample holds some 77,000 distinct CDR3 sequences, and approximately 10% of those were seen once. Roughly 1.4% of the sample is in the top ten clones.

Rearrangement joined TRBV6-5 to TRBJ1-2, with 11 middle bases fitting TRBD1. This sequence was found in a woman aged 45-59 years with alopecia areata. Some clones in this sample may be carry-over from other donors' samples. The sample was whole blood, taken in connection with sensitization to the hapten diphenylcyclopropenone (DPC). The sequence in DNA is TGTGCCAGCAGCGGGGACAGGGGGAAAAGCTACACCTTC. It translates to CASSGDRGKSYTF.